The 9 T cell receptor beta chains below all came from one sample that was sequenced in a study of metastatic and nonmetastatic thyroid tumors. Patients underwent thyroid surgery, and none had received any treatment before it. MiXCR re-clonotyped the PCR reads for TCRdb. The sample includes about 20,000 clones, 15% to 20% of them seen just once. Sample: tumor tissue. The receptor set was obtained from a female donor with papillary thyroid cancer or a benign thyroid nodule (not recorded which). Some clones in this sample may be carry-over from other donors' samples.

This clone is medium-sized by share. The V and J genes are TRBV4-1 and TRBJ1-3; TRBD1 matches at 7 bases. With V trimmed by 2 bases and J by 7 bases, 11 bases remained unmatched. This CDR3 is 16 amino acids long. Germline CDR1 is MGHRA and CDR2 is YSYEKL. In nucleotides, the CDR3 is TGCGCCAGCAGCCAAACAGTCCGGGACAGCCAGAACACCATATATTTT. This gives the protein CASSQTVRDSQNTIYF.

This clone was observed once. CDR3: CASSQQGYNEQFF. The CDR3 coding sequence is TGTGCCAGCAGCCAACAGGGGTACAATGAGCAGTTCTTC. V gene TRBV5-8 combines with J gene TRBJ2-1; 7 bases map to TRBD1. V lost 4 bases and J lost 4; bases outside the gene matches: 2. CDR1 is SGHTS and CDR2 is YDEGEE in the germline V gene. The CDR3 spans 13 residues. Full variable domain (missing parts from reference TRBV5-8 and TRBJ2-1): EAGVTQSPTHLIKTRGQQATLRCSPISGHTSVYWYQQALGLGLQFLLWYDEGEERNRGNFPPRFSGRQFPNYSSELNVNALELEDSALYLCASSQQGYNEQFFGPGTRLTVL.

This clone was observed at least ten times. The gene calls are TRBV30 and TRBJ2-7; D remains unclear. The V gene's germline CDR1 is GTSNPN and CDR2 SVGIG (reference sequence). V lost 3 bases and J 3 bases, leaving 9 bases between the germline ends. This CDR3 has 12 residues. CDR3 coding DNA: TGTGCCTGGAGCCTAAGGGTCTACGAGCAGTACTTC. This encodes CAWSLRVYEQYF. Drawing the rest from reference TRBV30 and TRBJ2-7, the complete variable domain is SQTIHQWPATLVQPVGSPLSLECTVEGTSNPNLYWYRQAAGRGLQLLFYSVGIGQISSEVPQNLSASRPQDRQFILSSKKLLLSDSGFYLCAWSLRVYEQYFGPGTRLTVT.

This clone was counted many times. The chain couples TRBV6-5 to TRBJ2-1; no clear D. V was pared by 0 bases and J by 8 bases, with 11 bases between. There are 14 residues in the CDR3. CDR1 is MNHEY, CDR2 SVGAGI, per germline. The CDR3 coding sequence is TGTGCCAGCAGTTACTCGGTTTTTACGGATGAGCAGTTCTTC. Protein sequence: CASSYSVFTDEQFF.

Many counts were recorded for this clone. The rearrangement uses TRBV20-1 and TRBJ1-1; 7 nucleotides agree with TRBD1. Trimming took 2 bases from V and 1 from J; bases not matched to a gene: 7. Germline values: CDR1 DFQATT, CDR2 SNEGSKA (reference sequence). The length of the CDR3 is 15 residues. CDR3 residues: CSARITGAGNTEAFF. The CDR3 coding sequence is TGCAGTGCTAGAATAACAGGGGCTGGGAACACTGAAGCTTTCTTT.

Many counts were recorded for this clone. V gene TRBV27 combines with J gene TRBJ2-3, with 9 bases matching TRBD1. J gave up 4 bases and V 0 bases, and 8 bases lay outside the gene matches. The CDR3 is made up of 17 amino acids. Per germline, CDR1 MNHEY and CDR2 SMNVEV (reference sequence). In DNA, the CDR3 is TGTGCCAGCAGTTTATCGTGGGGACAGGGTCTCTCAGATACGCAGTATTTT. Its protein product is CASSLSWGQGLSDTQYF.

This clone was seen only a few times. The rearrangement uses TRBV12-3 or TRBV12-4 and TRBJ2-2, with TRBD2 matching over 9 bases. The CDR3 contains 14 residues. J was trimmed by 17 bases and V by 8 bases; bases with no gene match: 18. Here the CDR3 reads CASYWRGGTGDLFF. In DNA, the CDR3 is TGTGCCAGCTACTGGCGGGGGGGGACCGGGGATCTTTTTTTT.

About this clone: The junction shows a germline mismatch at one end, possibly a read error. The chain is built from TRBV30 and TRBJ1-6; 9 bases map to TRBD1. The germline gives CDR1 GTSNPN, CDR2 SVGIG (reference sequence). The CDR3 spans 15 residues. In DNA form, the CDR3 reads TGTACCTGGGCTCTAACCGGGACAGGGTGCTCACCCCTCCACTTT. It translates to CTWALTGTGCSPLHF.

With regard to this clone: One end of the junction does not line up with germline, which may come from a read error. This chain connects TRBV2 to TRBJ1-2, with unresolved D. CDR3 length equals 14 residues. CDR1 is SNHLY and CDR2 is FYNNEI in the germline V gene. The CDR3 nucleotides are TGTGCCAGCAGTGAAAGTTACCCGAACTATTGCTACACCTTC. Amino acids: CASSESYPNYCYTF.